The clone carrying this T cell receptor (beta chain) has ten or more counts. Antigen unknown. TCRdb re-derived calls from the 5' RACE reads in MiXCR, one entry per CDR3 protein. The repertoire holds approximately 20,000 distinct CDR3 sequences, with roughly 7.5% as singletons. The CDR3 extends over 21 amino acids. V dropped 0 bases and J dropped 0 bases, with 24 bases sitting between them. Looked up from germline, CDR1 is SGHTA and CDR2 is FQGTGA. This sample is part of a study of neurological immune-mediated disorders. Study observations and caveats: HTLV-1-associated myelopathy had the most TCR clonal expansion, while multiple sclerosis had the least, a level that fell below healthy controls.

Libraries from sorted cells each used approximately 1 million CD4+ or CD8+ T cells. This receptor was obtained from a young woman with HTLV-1-associated myelopathy (HAM/TSP). V usage is TRBV7-3 and J usage is TRBJ1-3; tentative D call: TRBD1 (5 bases). The sequencing input was CD8+ T cells from blood. The CDR3 DNA reads TGTGCCAGCAGCTTAACGAGGAGGGGAGCGGTGTCGAGTTACTCTGGAAACACCATATATTTT. It translates to CASSLTRRGAVSSYSGNTIYF.